The rows below give T cell receptor beta chains drawn from one sample of a study of blood T cell repertoires in COVID-19. The protocol was immunoSEQ multiplex PCR, while the TCRdb copy is restricted to in-frame clones and leaves out a portion. The sample records around 70,000 clones, roughly 87% being singletons. Sequencing used peripheral blood. These receptors all stem from a woman aged 80 or older with active or convalescent COVID-19. The CDR3 runs from the conserved cysteine through the conserved F or W. A D gene is named only where the DNA matches it firmly. Clone size appears in some rows only: once, few, many, or a class for an expanded clone.

TRBJ1-2	TRBV19	once	-	12	CASSQGTYGYTF	TGTGCCAGTTCTCAGGGTACCTATGGCTACACCTTC
TRBJ1-4	TRBV7-9	-	-	16	CASSNTRPATNEKLFF	TGTGCCAGCTCCAACACCCGCCCAGCAACTAATGAAAAACTGTTTTTT
TRBJ2-7	TRBV27	-	-	17	CASSPHYLQGMEYEQYF	TGTGCCAGCAGTCCCCACTATTTACAGGGAATGGAATACGAGCAGTACTTC
TRBJ2-3	TRBV9	-	TRBD2	16	CASSVERGGSTDTQYF	TGTGCCAGCAGCGTAGAGCGGGGGGGGAGCACAGATACGCAGTATTTT
TRBJ2-3	TRBV19	-	TRBD1	15	CASSPGQGTTDTQYF	TGTGCCAGTAGTCCGGGACAGGGGACCACAGATACGCAGTATTTT
TRBJ1-2	TRBV30	-	-	13	CAWSGGGDYGYTF	TGTGCCTGGAGCGGGGGAGGGGACTATGGCTACACCTTC
TRBJ2-2	TRBV30	-	-	14	CAWSVVQGSGELFF	TGTGCCTGGAGTGTGGTGCAGGGGTCTGGGGAGCTGTTTTTT
TRBJ2-1	TRBV2	-	TRBD2	13	CASRTSGENEQFF	TGTGCCAGCCGGACTAGCGGGGAAAATGAGCAGTTCTTC
TRBJ2-7	TRBV21-1	-	-	16	CASSIALAGGFYEQYF	TGTGCCAGCAGCATAGCCCTAGCGGGGGGTTTTTACGAGCAGTACTTC
TRBJ1-4	TRBV11-2	-	-	12	CASSKAGEKLFF	TGTGCCAGCAGTAAGGCAGGTGAAAAACTGTTTTTT
TRBJ1-6	TRBV9	-	TRBD1	15	CASSVEGQGPSPLHF	TGTGCCAGCAGCGTAGAGGGACAGGGGCCATCACCCCTCCACTTT
TRBJ1-1	TRBV11-2	-	TRBD1	17	CASSSGQGPPPNTEAFF	TGTGCCAGCAGCTCTGGACAGGGGCCCCCTCCGAACACTGAAGCTTTCTTT
TRBJ1-1	TRBV30	-	-	11	CACEDRREAFF	TGTGCCTGCGAAGACAGGCGGGAAGCTTTCTTT
TRBJ1-2	TRBV13	-	-	14	CASSEGVTNYGYTF	TGTGCCAGCAGCGAAGGGGTCACTAACTATGGCTACACCTTC
TRBJ2-3	TRBV2	-	TRBD2	15	CASSQEGLAPDTQYF	TGTGCCAGCAGCCAAGAGGGACTAGCTCCAGATACGCAGTATTTT
TRBJ1-2	TRBV19	-	TRBD1	13	CASSIGQGYGYTF	TGTGCCAGTAGTATCGGACAGGGCTATGGCTACACCTTC
TRBJ1-3	TRBV7-2	-	-	10	CASSSGTIYF	TGTGCCAGCAGTTCCGGCACCATATATTTT
TRBJ1-1	TRBV5-1	-	-	16	CASSSERGSTDTEAFF	TGCGCCAGCAGCTCAGAAAGGGGCAGCACAGACACTGAAGCTTTCTTT
TRBJ1-3	TRBV28	-	TRBD1	14	CASSRTGAGNTIYF	TGTGCCAGCAGCAGAACAGGGGCTGGAAACACCATATATTTT
TRBJ1-1	TRBV18	-	-	14	CASSPRGWDTEAFF	TGTGCCAGCTCACCAAGGGGATGGGACACTGAAGCTTTCTTT
TRBJ1-5	TRBV27	-	TRBD1	15	CASSPRDRAGEPQHF	TGTGCCAGCAGTCCGCGGGACAGGGCAGGAGAGCCCCAGCATTTT
TRBJ1-5	TRBV6-2/TRBV6-3	-	-	11	CASSQGSLRNF	TGTGCCAGCAGTCAGGGAAGTCTTAGGAATTTT
TRBJ1-1	TRBV19	-	-	14	CASSVQGGDTEAFF	TGTGCCAGTAGTGTACAGGGTGGGGACACTGAAGCTTTCTTT
TRBJ1-1	TRBV6-1	-	TRBD1	16	CASSGGGRTGVEEAFF	TGTGCCAGCAGTGGGGGAGGAAGGACAGGGGTTGAAGAAGCTTTCTTT
TRBJ1-4	TRBV4-3	-	-	13	CASSQQGSEKLFF	TGCGCCAGCAGCCAGCAGGGGAGTGAAAAACTGTTTTTT
TRBJ1-3	TRBV3-1/TRBV3-2	once	-	15	CASSQDNGEGDTIYF	TGTGCCAGCAGCCAAGATAACGGTGAGGGTGACACCATATATTTT
TRBJ1-3	TRBV10-2	-	-	10	CASKGDTIYF	TGCGCCAGCAAGGGGGACACCATATATTTT
TRBJ1-1	TRBV12-3/TRBV12-4	-	-	11	CASRSYTEAFF	TGTGCCAGCAGATCGTACACTGAAGCTTTCTTT
TRBJ1-4	TRBV19	-	TRBD1	15	CASSMRTGGGEKLFF	TGTGCCAGTAGTATGAGGACAGGGGGCGGAGAAAAACTGTTTTTT
TRBJ2-7	TRBV5-1	-	TRBD1	15	CASSLGGTGIDEQYF	TGCGCCAGCAGCTTGGGAGGGACAGGGATCGACGAGCAGTACTTC
TRBJ2-3	TRBV24-1	-	TRBD1	15	CATSDGTGDTDTQYF	TGTGCCACCAGTGACGGGACAGGGGACACAGATACGCAGTATTTT
TRBJ2-7	TRBV5-1	-	-	14	CASSLGGGNYEQYF	TGCGCCAGCAGCTTGGGTGGGGGGAACTACGAGCAGTACTTC
TRBJ1-1	TRBV5-1	-	-	16	CASSASGGLMNTEAFF	TGCGCCAGCAGCGCCTCGGGTGGCCTGATGAACACTGAAGCTTTCTTT
TRBJ1-1	TRBV3-1/TRBV3-2	-	-	16	CASSPTGWAFTTEAFF	TGTGCCAGCAGCCCAACTGGTTGGGCGTTCACCACTGAAGCTTTCTTT
TRBJ2-1	TRBV27	-	-	11	CASSFFDEQFF	TGTGCCAGCAGTTTCTTCGATGAGCAGTTCTTC
TRBJ1-1	TRBV5-1	-	-	14	CASSYGDRNTEAFF	TGCGCCAGCAGTTACGGAGACAGAAACACTGAAGCTTTCTTT
TRBJ2-1	TRBV20-1	-	-	14	CSASTGGGYNEQFF	TGCAGTGCTAGTACGGGGGGCGGGTACAATGAGCAGTTCTTC
TRBJ1-5	TRBV2	few	TRBD1	13	CASCRQGQGPQHF	TGTGCCAGCTGCCGACAGGGGCAAGGGCCCCAGCATTTT
TRBJ2-1	TRBV27	-	-	12	CASSGGRWEQFF	TGTGCCAGCAGCGGAGGGCGGTGGGAGCAGTTCTTC
TRBJ1-2	TRBV30	few	-	13	CAWRVGVTYGYTF	TGTGCCTGGAGGGTCGGGGTAACCTATGGCTACACCTTC
TRBJ1-2	TRBV19	many	-	13	CASSMAGPYGYTF	TGTGCCAGTAGTATGGCGGGTCCTTATGGCTACACCTTC
TRBJ1-1	TRBV28	-	-	13	CASSLEANTEAFF	TGTGCCAGCAGTCTCGAGGCTAACACTGAAGCTTTCTTT
TRBJ1-6	TRBV11-2	-	-	16	CASSLDRGTPNSPLHF	TGTGCCAGCAGCTTAGATAGGGGGACACCAAATTCACCCCTCCACTTT
TRBJ1-2	TRBV7-9	few	TRBD1	15	CASSSPGTASRGYTF	TGTGCCAGCAGCTCGCCCGGGACAGCCTCGCGCGGCTACACCTTC
TRBJ1-5	TRBV7-2	few	TRBD1	14	CASSLTDRGQPQHF	TGTGCCAGCAGCTTAACTGACAGGGGCCAGCCCCAGCATTTT
TRBJ1-2	TRBV5-5	-	TRBD1	15	CASSSPDRGENGYTF	TGTGCCAGCAGCTCCCCGGACAGGGGAGAGAATGGCTACACCTTC
TRBJ2-2	TRBV2	-	-	14	CASSRDFNTGELFF	TGTGCCAGCAGCCGGGACTTCAACACCGGGGAGCTGTTTTTT
TRBJ1-2	TRBV7-9	-	-	12	CASSPQGYGYTF	TGTGCCAGCAGCCCCCAGGGGTATGGCTACACCTTC
TRBJ1-6	TRBV27	-	-	17	CASSLEHPGTSNSPLHF	TGTGCCAGCAGTTTAGAACACCCCGGGACATCTAATTCACCCCTCCACTTT